Below, 20 T cell receptor beta chains from the same sample are listed, as sequenced in a study of T cells expressing NK-cell markers. TCRdb reprocessed the 5' RACE reads and reports one entry per CDR3 protein, with no DNA. This sample carries about 150,000 distinct CDR3 sequences, with about 12% going to the ten biggest clones. Specimen: blood T cells: a sorted CD56 or NKG2C T cell subset, CD4+ or CD8+ T cells, or bulk PBMC T cells (not recorded which). These receptors all come from a man aged 18 to 29 in good health.

The chain is built from TRBV4-3 and TRBJ2-7; as DNA is missing, the TRBD1 call by TCRdb cannot be tested. Germline V CDR1 and CDR2: LGHNA, YSLEER. The CDR3 contains 17 residues. This chain's CDR3 is CASSQDPPGQLVYEQYF.

V is TRBV14 and J is TRBJ1-2. Per the germline V gene, CDR1 is SGHDN and CDR2 is FVKESK. CDR3 length: 14 amino acids. CDR3 sequence: CASSPLGSSYGYTF.

The genes are TRBV10-3 and TRBJ2-7; TCRdb's D call of TRBD1 is untestable without DNA. Germline CDR1 reads ENHRY; CDR2 reads SYGVKD. CDR3 length: 13 residues. The CDR3 loop is CASAPGLSYEQYF.

The genes are TRBV6-5 and TRBJ2-1. The CDR3 is 15 amino acids. Germline V lookup: CDR1 MNHEY, CDR2 SVGAGI. This CDR3 is CASSYSSGAYNEQFF.

J is TRBJ2-1 and V is TRBV12-3 or TRBV12-4; TCRdb calls TRBD2, which cannot be checked without DNA. The CDR3 is made up of 20 amino acids. This CDR3 reads CASTGTPGLAGGDSYNEQFF.

This chain uses TRBV27 with TRBJ2-4; TCRdb calls TRBD2, which cannot be checked without DNA. Germline V lookup: CDR1 MNHEY, CDR2 SMNVEV (reference sequence). This CDR3 is 15 amino acids long. CDR3 amino acids: CASSPGLAGENIQYF.

This chain joins TRBV2 and TRBJ2-5; the TCRdb call, TRBD2, lacks DNA for checking. Germline CDR1 is SNHLY and CDR2 is FYNNEI. The CDR3 totals 17 residues. This chain's CDR3 is CASSEALGLAGQETQYF.

J is TRBJ2-1 and V is TRBV7-9; with no DNA, the TCRdb D assignment of TRBD2 cannot be verified. Germline CDR1 and CDR2: SEHNR and FQNEAQ (reference sequence). The CDR3 covers 12 residues. This chain's CDR3 is CASSLDAGEQFF.

The chain uses TRBV7-6 and TRBJ1-1. Germline CDR1 and CDR2: SGHVS and FNYEAQ. This CDR3 contains 13 residues. CDR3 loop: CASSSDLGTEAFF.

The chain has TRBV9 and TRBJ1-1. CDR1 SGDLS and CDR2 YYNGEE come from the germline V gene. This CDR3 region has 16 residues. CDR3 in amino acids: CASSAGLRFLNTEAFF.

This rearrangement joins TRBV24-1 to TRBJ2-1; TCRdb's assignment of TRBD1 cannot be checked, as there is no DNA. CDR1 KGHDR and CDR2 SFDVKD come from the germline V gene. CDR3 length: 12 amino acids. The CDR3 sequence: CATSAGYNEQFF.

This sequence joins TRBV6-2 or TRBV6-3 and TRBJ2-1; the D call from TCRdb, TRBD1, cannot be confirmed without DNA. Germline V CDR1 and CDR2: MNHEY, SVGEGT. The CDR3 spans 15 residues. CDR3 residues: CASSLVGTGGWEQFF.

Frequency places this clonotype as medium-sized. The V call is TRBV19, the J call TRBJ2-1; TCRdb's D call of TRBD2 is untestable without DNA. There are 16 residues in the CDR3. Looked up from germline, CDR1 is LNHDA and CDR2 is SQIVND (reference sequence). CDR3 sequence reads: CASSVGLAGLYNEQFF.

The chain combines TRBV7-8 with TRBJ2-1; TCRdb's D call, TRBD2, is unchecked because there is no DNA. Per the germline V gene, CDR1 is SGHVS and CDR2 is FQNEAQ. This CDR3 has 16 amino acids. CDR3 loop: CASMGGETSGRGEQFF.

The rearrangement links TRBV12-3 or TRBV12-4 to TRBJ2-3; with no DNA, the TCRdb D assignment of TRBD2 cannot be verified. The CDR3 is made up of 16 amino acids. CDR3 amino acids: CASSLVRGPSTDTQYF.

The CDR3 is CASSPVLSRFQETQYF. The gene calls are TRBV6-1 and TRBJ2-5. The CDR3 sequence is 16 residues long. Germline CDR1 is MNHNS and CDR2 is SASEGT.

The rearrangement uses TRBV4-3 and TRBJ2-3; TCRdb returns TRBD2, unconfirmable since there is no DNA. The CDR3 length is 17 residues. Germline V CDR1 and CDR2: LGHNA, YSLEER. The CDR3 sequence is CASSQEGSSGRADTQYF.

J is TRBJ2-5 and V is TRBV7-9. The CDR3 contains 13 residues. Germline-derived CDR1 and CDR2 are SEHNR and FQNEAQ (reference sequence). This CDR3 reads CASSLGYQETQYF. Full variable domain (missing parts from reference TRBV7-9 and TRBJ2-5): DTGVSQNPRHKITKRGQNVTFRCDPISEHNRLYWYRQTLGQGPEFLTYFQNEAQLEKSRLLSDRFSAERPKGSFSTLEIQRTEQGDSAMYLCASSLGYQETQYFGPGTRLLVL.

J is TRBJ2-6 and V is TRBV5-6. The length of the CDR3 is 12 residues. Germline values: CDR1 SGHDT, CDR2 YYEEEE. The CDR3 sequence: CATRAGANVLTF. The full variable domain, in which reference TRBV5-6 and TRBJ2-6 provide the parts outside the CDR3, is DAGVTQSPTHLIKTRGQQVTLRCSPKSGHDTVSWYQQALGQGPQFIFQYYEEEERQRGNFPDRFSGHQFPNYSSELNVNALLLGDSALYLCATRAGANVLTFGAGSRLTVL.

The V call is TRBV4-3, the J call TRBJ2-1; TCRdb selects TRBD1, and the lack of DNA leaves this call unchecked. The germline V gene has CDR1 LGHNA and CDR2 YSLEER. This CDR3 region has 16 residues. CDR3 region: CASSQDPLSSYNEQFF.